This TCR beta chain was captured by sequencing in a study of identical twins. In TCRdb, the 5' RACE reads were re-called with MiXCR into one record per CDR3 protein. The sample yields about 700,000 distinct CDR3 sequences, roughly 6% seen once. This clonotype has a single count. Germline assignment: CDR1 SEHNR and CDR2 FQNEAQ (reference sequence). V was pared by 1 base and J by 11 bases, with 9 bases between. CDR3 length: 12 amino acids. Source material: naive T cells sorted from blood. This chain connects TRBV7-9 to TRBJ2-1, with D perhaps TRBD2 (5 bases). This clonotype originated in a man between 18 and 35 years old in good health. CDR3 loop: CASSLVASQQFF. In nucleotides, the CDR3 is TGTGCCAGCAGCTTAGTGGCTAGCCAGCAGTTCTTC.